The TCR beta chain described here comes from a study of PD-1 blockade in classical Hodgkin lymphoma. Study-wide background: Every 2 weeks, patients had 3 mg/kg nivolumab intravenously. Findings and limits, study-wide: At baseline, newly diagnosed patients reportedly showed less TCR diversity than healthy donors. Why repertoires differed is undefined; disease activity or prior therapy possibly contributed.

Time point described: cycle 4 day 1 (C4D1), after more than 5 weeks of nivolumab. All trial patients relapsed after autologous stem cell transplantation. Using immunoSEQ multiplex PCR, the repertoire was profiled, and TCRdb retains in-frame clones only, with some absent. The top ten hold around 2.4% of the sample, which has 41,000 or so clones, around 69% seen once. Trimming stripped 0 bases from V and 0 bases from J, with 13 bases between. Germline-derived CDR1 and CDR2 are SGHRS and YFSETQ. CDR3 size: 17 residues. This clone was seen only once. Its antigen is undetermined. V gene TRBV5-1 combines with J gene TRBJ2-1; weak D call: TRBD1 (5 bases). The sample was peripheral blood mononuclear cells (PBMCs), taken before the fourth cycle of nivolumab. This TCR came from a human donor with classical Hodgkin lymphoma. The DNA for the CDR3 is TGCGCCAGCAGCTTGGGGGGCGTCGAAAGCTCCTACAATGAGCAGTTCTTC. Translation gives CASSLGGVESSYNEQFF.